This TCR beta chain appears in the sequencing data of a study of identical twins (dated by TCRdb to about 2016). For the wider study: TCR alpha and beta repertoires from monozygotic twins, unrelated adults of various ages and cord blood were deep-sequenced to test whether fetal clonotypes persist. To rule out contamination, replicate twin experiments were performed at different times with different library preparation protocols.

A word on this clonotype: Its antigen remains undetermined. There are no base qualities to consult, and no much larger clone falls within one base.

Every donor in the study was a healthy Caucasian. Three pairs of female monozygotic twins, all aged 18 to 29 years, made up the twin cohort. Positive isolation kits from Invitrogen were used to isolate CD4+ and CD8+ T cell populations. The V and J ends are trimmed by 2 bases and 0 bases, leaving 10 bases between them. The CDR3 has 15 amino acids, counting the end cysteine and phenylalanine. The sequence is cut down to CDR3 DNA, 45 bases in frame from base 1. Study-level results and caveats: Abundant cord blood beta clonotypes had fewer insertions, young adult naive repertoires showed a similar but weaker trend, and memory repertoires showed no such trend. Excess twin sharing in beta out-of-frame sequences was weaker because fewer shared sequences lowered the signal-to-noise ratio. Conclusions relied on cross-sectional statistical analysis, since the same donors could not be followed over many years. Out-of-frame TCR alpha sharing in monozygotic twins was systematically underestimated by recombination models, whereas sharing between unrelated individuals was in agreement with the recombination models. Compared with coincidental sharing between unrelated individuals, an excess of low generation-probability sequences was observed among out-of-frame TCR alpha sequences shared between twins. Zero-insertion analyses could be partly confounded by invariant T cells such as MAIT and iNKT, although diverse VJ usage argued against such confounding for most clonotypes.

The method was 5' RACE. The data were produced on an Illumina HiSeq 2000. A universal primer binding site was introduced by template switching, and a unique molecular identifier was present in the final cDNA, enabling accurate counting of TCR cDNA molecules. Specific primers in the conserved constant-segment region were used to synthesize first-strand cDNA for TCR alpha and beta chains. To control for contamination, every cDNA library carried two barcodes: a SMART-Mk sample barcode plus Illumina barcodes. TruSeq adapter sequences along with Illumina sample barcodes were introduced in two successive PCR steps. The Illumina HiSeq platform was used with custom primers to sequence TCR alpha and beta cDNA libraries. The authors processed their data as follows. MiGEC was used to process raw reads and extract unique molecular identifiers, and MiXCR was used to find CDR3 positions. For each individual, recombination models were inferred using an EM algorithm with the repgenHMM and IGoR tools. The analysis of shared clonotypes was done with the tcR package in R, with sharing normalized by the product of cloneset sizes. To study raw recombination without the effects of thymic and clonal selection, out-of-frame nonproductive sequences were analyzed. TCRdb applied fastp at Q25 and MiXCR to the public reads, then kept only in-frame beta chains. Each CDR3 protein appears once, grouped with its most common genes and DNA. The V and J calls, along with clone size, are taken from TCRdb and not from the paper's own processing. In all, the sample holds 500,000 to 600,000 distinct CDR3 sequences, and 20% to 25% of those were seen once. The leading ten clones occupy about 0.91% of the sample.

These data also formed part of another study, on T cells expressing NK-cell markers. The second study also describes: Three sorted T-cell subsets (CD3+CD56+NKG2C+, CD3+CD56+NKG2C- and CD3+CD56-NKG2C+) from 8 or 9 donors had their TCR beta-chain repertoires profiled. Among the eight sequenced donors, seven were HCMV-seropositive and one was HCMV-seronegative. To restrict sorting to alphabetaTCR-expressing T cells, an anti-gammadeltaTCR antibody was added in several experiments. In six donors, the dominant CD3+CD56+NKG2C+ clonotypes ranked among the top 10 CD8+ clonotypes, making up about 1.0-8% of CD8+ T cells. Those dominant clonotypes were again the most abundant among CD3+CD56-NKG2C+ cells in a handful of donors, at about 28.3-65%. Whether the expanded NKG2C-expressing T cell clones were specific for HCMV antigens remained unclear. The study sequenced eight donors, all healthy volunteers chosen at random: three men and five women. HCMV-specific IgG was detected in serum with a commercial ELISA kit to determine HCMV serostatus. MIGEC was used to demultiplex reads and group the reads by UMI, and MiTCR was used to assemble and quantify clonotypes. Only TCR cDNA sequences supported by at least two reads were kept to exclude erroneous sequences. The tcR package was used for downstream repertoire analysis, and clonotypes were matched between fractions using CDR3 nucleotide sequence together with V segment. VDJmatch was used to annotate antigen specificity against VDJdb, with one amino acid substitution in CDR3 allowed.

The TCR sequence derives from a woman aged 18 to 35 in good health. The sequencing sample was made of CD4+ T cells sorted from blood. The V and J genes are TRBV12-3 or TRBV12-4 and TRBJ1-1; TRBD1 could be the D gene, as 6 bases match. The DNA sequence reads TGTGCCAGCAGTTTAAACGGACAGCTGAACACTGAAGCTTTCTTT. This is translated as CASSLNGQLNTEAFF.